This T cell receptor beta chain was found in a study of control samples from healthy donors and cancer patients (dated by TCRdb to about 2020). At the junction V is shortened by 2 bases and J by 3 bases, with 17 bases in between. The CDR3 holds 17 amino acids from the cysteine to the phenylalanine. Only the CDR3 DNA is retained, 51 bases long and in frame from the first base. The germline V gene encodes CDR1 MDHEN and CDR2 SYDVKM. Library prep was done by the immunoSEQ multiplex PCR assay. TCRdb carries this immuneACCESS record with in-frame sequences only. Its versions omit some clonotypes, under half of them owing to an unresolved V gene in the studies checked, with the rest unexplained. For this sample there are about 55,000 clones; roughly 88% appear just once. Of the sample, roughly 3.8% is held by the ten largest clones. About this clone itself: No antigen is known for it. One base away there is no much larger clone; base qualities are not given.

The TCR sequence derives from a man between 45 and 60 years old in good health. The chain employs TRBV28 and TRBJ2-4, with TRBD1 tentatively as D gene (5 bases match). The sample consisted of blood. CDR3 reads: CASSLLSQGWVKNIQYF. The DNA is TGTGCCAGCAGTTTACTATCCCAGGGATGGGTCAAAAACATTCAGTACTTC.